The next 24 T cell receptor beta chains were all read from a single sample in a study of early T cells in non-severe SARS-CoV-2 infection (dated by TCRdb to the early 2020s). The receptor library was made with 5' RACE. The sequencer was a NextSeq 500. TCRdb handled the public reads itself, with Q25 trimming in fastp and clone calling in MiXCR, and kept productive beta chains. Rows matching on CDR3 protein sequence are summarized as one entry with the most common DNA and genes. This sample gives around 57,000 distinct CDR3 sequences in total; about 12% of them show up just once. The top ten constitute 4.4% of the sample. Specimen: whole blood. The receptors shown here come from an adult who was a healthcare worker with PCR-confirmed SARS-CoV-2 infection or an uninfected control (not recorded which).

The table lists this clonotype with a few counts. CDR3 bases: TGTGCCAGTAGCGGCGGACTCAATCAGCCCCAGCATTTT. Encoded protein: CASSGGLNQPQHF. The chain employs TRBV19 and TRBJ1-5; unclear D gene. Trimming pared 6 bases from V and 3 bases from J, leaving 9 bases between. From germline, CDR1 is LNHDA and CDR2 SQIVND (reference sequence). CDR3 size: 13 residues. Full variable domain (rest looked up from reference TRBV19 and TRBJ1-5): DGGITQSPKYLFRKEGQNVTLSCEQNLNHDAMYWYRQDPGQGLRLIYYSQIVNDFQKGDIAEGYSVSREKKESFPLTVTSAQKNPTAFYLCASSGGLNQPQHFGDGTRLSIL.

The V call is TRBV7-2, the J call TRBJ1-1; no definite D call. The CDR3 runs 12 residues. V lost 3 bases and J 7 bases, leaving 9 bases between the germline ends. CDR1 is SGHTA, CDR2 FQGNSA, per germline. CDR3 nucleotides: TGTGCCAGCAGCTTTTTCGGGGATGAAGCTTTCTTT. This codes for CASSFFGDEAFF.

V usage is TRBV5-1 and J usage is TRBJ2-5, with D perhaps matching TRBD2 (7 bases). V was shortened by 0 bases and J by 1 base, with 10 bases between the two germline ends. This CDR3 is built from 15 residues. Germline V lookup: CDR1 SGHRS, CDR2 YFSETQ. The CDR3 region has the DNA TGCGCCAGCAGCTTGGAGGGGGGGTCCCAAGAGACCCAGTACTTC. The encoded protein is CASSLEGGSQETQYF.

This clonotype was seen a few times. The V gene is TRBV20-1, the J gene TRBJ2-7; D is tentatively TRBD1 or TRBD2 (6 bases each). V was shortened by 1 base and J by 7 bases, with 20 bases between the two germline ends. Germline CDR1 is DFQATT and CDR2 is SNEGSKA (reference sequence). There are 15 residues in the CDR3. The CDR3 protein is CSARAGGGDNREQYF. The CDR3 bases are TGCAGTGCTAGAGCCGGTGGCGGGGACAATAGGGAGCAGTACTTC.

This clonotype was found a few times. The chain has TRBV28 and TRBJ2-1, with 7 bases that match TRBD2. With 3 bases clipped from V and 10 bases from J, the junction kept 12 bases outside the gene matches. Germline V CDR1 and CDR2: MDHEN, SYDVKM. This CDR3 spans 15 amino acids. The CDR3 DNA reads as TGTGCCAGCAGTTTGGGAGGGGACTCCGACCGGGAGCAGTTCTTC. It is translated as CASSLGGDSDREQFF.

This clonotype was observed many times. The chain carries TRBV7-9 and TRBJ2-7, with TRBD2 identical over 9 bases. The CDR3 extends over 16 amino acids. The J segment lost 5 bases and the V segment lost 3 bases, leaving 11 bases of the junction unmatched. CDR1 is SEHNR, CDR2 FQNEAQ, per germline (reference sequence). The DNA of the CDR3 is TGTGCCAGCAGCTTTCCAGCGGGAGGTTCCCTCCACGAGCAGTACTTC. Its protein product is CASSFPAGGSLHEQYF.

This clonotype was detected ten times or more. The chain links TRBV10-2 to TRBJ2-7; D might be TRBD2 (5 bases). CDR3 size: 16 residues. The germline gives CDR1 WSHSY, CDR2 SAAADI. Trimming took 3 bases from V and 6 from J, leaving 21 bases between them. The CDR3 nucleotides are TGCGCCAGCAGTGAACGTTTCAGTGGTTCGGGATTCGAGCAGTACTTC. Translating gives CASSERFSGSGFEQYF.

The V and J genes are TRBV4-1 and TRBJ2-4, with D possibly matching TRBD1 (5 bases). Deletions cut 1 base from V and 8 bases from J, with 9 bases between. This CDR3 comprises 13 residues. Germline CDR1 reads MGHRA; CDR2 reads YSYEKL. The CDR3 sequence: CASSQAGLHIQYF. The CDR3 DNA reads TGCGCCAGCAGCCAAGCAGGGCTTCACATTCAGTACTTC.

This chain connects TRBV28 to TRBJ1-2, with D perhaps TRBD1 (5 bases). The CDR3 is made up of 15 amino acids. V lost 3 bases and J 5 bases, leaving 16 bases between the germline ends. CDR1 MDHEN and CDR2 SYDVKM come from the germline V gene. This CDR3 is CASSFSGTGLYGYTF. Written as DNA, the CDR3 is TGTGCCAGCAGTTTCTCCGGGACGGGGTTGTATGGCTACACCTTC.

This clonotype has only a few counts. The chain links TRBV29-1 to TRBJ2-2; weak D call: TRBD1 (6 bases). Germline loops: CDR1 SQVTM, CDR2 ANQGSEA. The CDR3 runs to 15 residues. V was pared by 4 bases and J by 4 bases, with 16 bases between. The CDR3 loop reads CSVAVVQGFTGELFF. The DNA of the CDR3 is TGCAGCGTTGCGGTGGTACAGGGATTCACCGGGGAGCTGTTTTTT.

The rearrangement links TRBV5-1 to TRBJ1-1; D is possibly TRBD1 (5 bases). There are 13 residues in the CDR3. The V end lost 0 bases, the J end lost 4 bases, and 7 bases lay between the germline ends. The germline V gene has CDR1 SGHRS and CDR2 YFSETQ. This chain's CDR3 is CASSLAGITEAFF. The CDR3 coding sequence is TGCGCCAGCAGCTTGGCAGGGATCACTGAAGCTTTCTTT.

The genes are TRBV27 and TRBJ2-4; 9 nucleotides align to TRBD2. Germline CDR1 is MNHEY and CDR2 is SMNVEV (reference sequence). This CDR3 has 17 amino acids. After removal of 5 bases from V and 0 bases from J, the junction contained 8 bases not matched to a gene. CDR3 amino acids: CASSTGGSGRAKNIQYF. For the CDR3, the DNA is TGTGCCAGCAGTACCGGTGGTAGCGGGAGAGCCAAAAACATTCAGTACTTC.

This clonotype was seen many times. CDR3 in DNA: TGTGCCAGTAGTATATTGGGAACCGGGACGATGGACGAAAAACTGTTTTTT. Protein sequence: CASSILGTGTMDEKLFF. V usage is TRBV19 and J usage is TRBJ1-4; D perhaps matches TRBD1 (5 bases). Trimming stripped 2 bases from V and 8 bases from J, with 21 bases between. The CDR3 consists of 17 residues. CDR1 is LNHDA, CDR2 SQIVND, per germline (reference sequence).

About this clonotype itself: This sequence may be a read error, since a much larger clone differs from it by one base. CDR3 residues: CANTVMEGISPYQPQHF. For the CDR3, the DNA is TGTGCCAACACCGTTATGGAGGGGATTTCTCCATATCAGCCCCAGCATTTT. The chain is built from TRBV6-1 and TRBJ1-5, with a weak D call TRBD1 (5 bases). Trimming took 10 bases from V and 5 from J, leaving 27 bases between them. CDR3 length: 17 amino acids. Germline V gives CDR1 MNHNS, CDR2 SASEGT.

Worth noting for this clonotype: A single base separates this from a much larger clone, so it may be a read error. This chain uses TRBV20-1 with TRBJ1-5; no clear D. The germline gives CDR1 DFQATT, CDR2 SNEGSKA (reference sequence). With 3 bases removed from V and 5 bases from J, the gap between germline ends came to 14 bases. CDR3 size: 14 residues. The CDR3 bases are TGCAGTGCTAGGGATGTCAGGCCGGATCAGCCCCAGCATTTT. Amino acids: CSARDVRPDQPQHF.

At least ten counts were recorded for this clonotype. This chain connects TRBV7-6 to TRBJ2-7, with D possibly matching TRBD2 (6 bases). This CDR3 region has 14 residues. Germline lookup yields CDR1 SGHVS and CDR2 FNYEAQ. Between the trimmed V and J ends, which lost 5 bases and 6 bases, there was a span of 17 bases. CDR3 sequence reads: CASSGAPSAGEQYF. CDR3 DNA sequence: TGTGCCAGCAGCGGGGCACCCTCAGCGGGCGAGCAGTACTTC.

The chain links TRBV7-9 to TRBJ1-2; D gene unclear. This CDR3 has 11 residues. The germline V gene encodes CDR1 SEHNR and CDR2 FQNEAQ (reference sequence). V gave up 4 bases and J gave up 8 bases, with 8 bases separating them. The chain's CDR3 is CASSSPEGYTF. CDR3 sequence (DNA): TGTGCCAGCAGCTCCCCGGAAGGCTACACCTTC.

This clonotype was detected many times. The CDR3 protein is CSASELGYTF. The CDR3 DNA sequence: TGCAGTGCTTCTGAACTCGGTTACACCTTC. V is TRBV20-1 and J is TRBJ1-2; D is unresolved. The V end was cut by 5 bases, the J end by 11 bases, with 12 bases between. Germline loops: CDR1 DFQATT, CDR2 SNEGSKA (reference sequence). The CDR3 totals 10 residues.

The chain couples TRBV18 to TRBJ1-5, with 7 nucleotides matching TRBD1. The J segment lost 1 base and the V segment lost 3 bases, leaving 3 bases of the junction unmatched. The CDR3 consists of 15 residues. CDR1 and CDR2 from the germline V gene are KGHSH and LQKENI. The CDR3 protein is CASSPGQISNQPQHF. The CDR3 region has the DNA TGTGCCAGCTCACCGGGACAGATAAGCAATCAGCCCCAGCATTTT.

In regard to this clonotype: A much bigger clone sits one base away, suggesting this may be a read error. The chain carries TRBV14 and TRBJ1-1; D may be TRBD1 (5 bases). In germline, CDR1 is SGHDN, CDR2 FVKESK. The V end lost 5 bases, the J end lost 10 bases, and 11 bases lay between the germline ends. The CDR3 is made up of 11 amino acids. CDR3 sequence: CASSGGDLAFF. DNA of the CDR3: TGTGCCAGCAGCGGCGGGGACCTAGCTTTCTTT.

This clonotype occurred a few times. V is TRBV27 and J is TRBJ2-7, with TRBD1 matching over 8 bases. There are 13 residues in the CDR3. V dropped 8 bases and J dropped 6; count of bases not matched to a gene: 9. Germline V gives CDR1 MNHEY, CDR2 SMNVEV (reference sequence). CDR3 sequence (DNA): TGTGCCAGCCGACGGGACAGGATAGGCGAGCAGTACTTC. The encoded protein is CASRRDRIGEQYF.

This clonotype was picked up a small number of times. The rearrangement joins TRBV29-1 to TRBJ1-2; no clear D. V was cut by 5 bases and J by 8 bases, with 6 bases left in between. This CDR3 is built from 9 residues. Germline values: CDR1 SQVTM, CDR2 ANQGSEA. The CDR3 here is CSVNAGYTF. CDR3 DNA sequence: TGCAGCGTTAATGCCGGCTACACCTTC.

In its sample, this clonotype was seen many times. CDR3 residues: CASSFSDPEFEQYF. The CDR3, as DNA: TGTGCCAGCAGCTTTTCTGACCCCGAGTTCGAGCAGTACTTC. This chain connects TRBV7-8 to TRBJ2-7; D is uncertain. Germline V lookup: CDR1 SGHVS, CDR2 FQNEAQ. V lost 3 bases, J lost 6 bases, and 15 bases lay in between. The CDR3 extends over 14 amino acids.

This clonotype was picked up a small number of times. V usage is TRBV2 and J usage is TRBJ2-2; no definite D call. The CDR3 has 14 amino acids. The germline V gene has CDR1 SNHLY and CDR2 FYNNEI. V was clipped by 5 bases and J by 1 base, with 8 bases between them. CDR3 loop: CASSFGVNTGELFF. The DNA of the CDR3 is TGTGCCAGCAGTTTTGGGGTGAACACCGGGGAGCTGTTTTTT.